This T cell receptor (beta chain) was observed in a study of spatial heterogeneity in lung cancer. About the study: A consistent excess of beta-chain over alpha-chain sequences was detected.

Germline CDR1 KGHSH, CDR2 LQKENI. The V segment lost 2 bases and the J segment 3 bases; nucleotides outside the gene matches: 4. This CDR3 has 16 amino acids. As for time point: sample taken at primary tumor resection. Researchers sequenced whole RNA taken from tumor, nontumor lung or frozen PBMC without sorting. This clonotype occurred a few times. The presence of a unique molecular identifier marked each TCR cDNA molecule. Via MiXCR, TCRdb re-called the 5' RACE reads, giving one row per CDR3 protein. The sample has about 82,000 distinct CDR3 sequences; around 12% are singletons. The V gene is TRBV18, the J gene TRBJ2-5; TRBD1 matches 12 bases. The specimen was PBMCs, collected at surgery. The receptor was isolated from a male donor with early-stage non-small cell lung cancer. CDR3 region: CASSPTGTGGEETQYF. The CDR3 region has the DNA TGTGCCAGCTCACCAACCGGGACAGGGGGCGAAGAGACCCAGTACTTC.